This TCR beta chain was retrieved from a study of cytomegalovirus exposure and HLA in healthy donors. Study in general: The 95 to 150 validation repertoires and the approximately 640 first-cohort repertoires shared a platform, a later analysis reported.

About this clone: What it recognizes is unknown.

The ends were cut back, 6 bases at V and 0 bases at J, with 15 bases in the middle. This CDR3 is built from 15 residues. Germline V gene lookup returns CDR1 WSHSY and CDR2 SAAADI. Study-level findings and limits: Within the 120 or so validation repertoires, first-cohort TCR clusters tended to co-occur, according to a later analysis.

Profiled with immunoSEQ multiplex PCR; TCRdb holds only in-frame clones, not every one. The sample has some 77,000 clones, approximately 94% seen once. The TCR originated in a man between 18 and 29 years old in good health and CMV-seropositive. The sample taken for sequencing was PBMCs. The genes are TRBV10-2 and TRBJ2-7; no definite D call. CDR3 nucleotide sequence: TGCGCCAGCAGCTTCCTCGGTTTAAGCTCCTACGAGCAGTACTTC. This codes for CASSFLGLSSYEQYF.